This T cell receptor beta chain derives from a study of CD4 T cells in relation to SARS-CoV-2 and coronaviruses. Study as a whole: The negative reference was HIV-1 Nef peptide pool or peptide-free culture. The study's findings and limits: SARS-CoV-2-driven expansion was significantly weaker in crossreactive than monoreactive clones.

Before the COVID-19 pandemic, during about 2010-2019, CD4+ T cells were taken from unexposed donors. Isolation of CD4+ T cells took place after around eleven days in culture. V shed 7 bases and J 5 bases; nucleotides not matched to a gene: 1. This CDR3 has 13 amino acids. Germline V gene lookup returns CDR1 MNHEY and CDR2 SMNVEV (reference sequence). There are a few counts of this clone. Its antigen is still unknown. Profiled with immunoSEQ multiplex PCR; TCRdb holds only in-frame clones, not every one. The sample holds just under 20,000 clones; more than 65% are singletons and the top ten take around 23%.

The source of this sequence is a human donor in good health. The sequenced sample consisted of CD4+ T cells from PBMCs, cultured in vitro. J is TRBJ2-1 and V is TRBV27; 11 bases are a match to TRBD2. CDR3 sequence reads: CASKLAGDNEQFF. Written as DNA, the CDR3 is TGTGCCAGCAAACTAGCGGGAGACAATGAGCAGTTCTTC.